Each of the 31 T cell receptor beta chains below was sequenced from the same sample in a study of shared clonotypes between healthy human individuals. The protocol was immunoSEQ multiplex PCR, while the TCRdb copy is restricted to in-frame clones and leaves out a portion. Of approximately 1.5 million clones detected, roughly 98.5% appear once; the ten largest clones hold roughly 0.36%. The material sequenced was naive CD4+ T cells sorted from blood. Regarding subset: CD45RA+ positively selected. The receptors here all came from a man between 25 and 39 years old in good health.

V gene TRBV2 combines with J gene TRBJ2-3; 10 bases are shared with TRBD2. The trim removed 3 bases at V and 4 bases at J, leaving 4 bases unmatched. Germline loops: CDR1 SNHLY, CDR2 FYNNEI. There are 15 residues in the CDR3. Written as DNA, the CDR3 is TGTGCCAGCAGTGAGAGGACTAGCGGATCAGATACGCAGTATTTT. It codes for CASSERTSGSDTQYF.

The chain links TRBV7-9 to TRBJ2-1; D unclear. The CDR3 contains 14 residues. Looked up from germline, CDR1 is SEHNR and CDR2 is FQNEAQ (reference sequence). With 1 base removed from V and 6 bases from J, the gap between germline ends came to 10 bases. This CDR3 is CASSLEGFGNEQFF. For the CDR3, the DNA is TGTGCCAGCAGCTTAGAAGGGTTCGGCAATGAGCAGTTCTTC.

This chain connects TRBV19 to TRBJ2-2; tentatively, D is TRBD2 (5 bases). Looked up from germline, CDR1 is LNHDA and CDR2 is SQIVND (reference sequence). V was cut by 1 base and J by 6 bases, with 9 bases left in between. This CDR3 has 14 residues. CDR3 nucleotides: TGTGCCAGTAGTATAGGGGAGAGGGCCGGGGAGCTGTTTTTT. Amino acids: CASSIGERAGELFF.

On this clone: The identical CDR3 is also encoded by other nucleotide sequences in the sample. This chain connects TRBV9 to TRBJ2-7; 10 nucleotides line up with TRBD1. In germline, CDR1 is SGDLS, CDR2 YYNGEE. This CDR3 has 15 amino acids. The ends lost 0 bases at V and 2 bases at J; junction bases unmatched: 2. The CDR3 DNA is TGTGCCAGCAGCGTAGCGGGGACAGGGGCCTACGAGCAGTACTTC. Translating it yields CASSVAGTGAYEQYF.

V is TRBV28 and J is TRBJ1-1; D is uncertain. The germline gives CDR1 MDHEN, CDR2 SYDVKM. The V and J ends lost 7 bases and 1 base respectively, with 16 bases between them. The CDR3 length is 15 residues. The CDR3 sequence: CASIADWVANTEAFF. The CDR3 coding sequence is TGTGCCAGCATCGCCGACTGGGTAGCGAACACTGAAGCTTTCTTT.

This rearrangement joins TRBV10-3 to TRBJ2-7, with TRBD1 as a possible D gene (6 bases). The CDR3 has 15 residues. Germline-derived CDR1 and CDR2 are ENHRY and SYGVKD. Trimming shortened V by 1 base and J by 6 bases, and 16 bases separated the two germline ends. The chain's CDR3 is CAISEYSTGLGEQYF. CDR3 bases: TGTGCCATCAGTGAGTATAGTACAGGGTTAGGCGAGCAGTACTTC.

The V gene is TRBV6-5, the J gene TRBJ2-5, with 7 bases that match TRBD2. V lost 4 bases to trimming and J lost 5 bases; unmatched junction nucleotides: 10. The CDR3 has 15 residues. Germline V CDR1 and CDR2: MNHEY, SVGAGI. CDR3: CASSSKGFGRETQYF. For the CDR3, the DNA is TGTGCCAGCAGTTCCAAGGGCTTCGGGAGGGAGACCCAGTACTTC.

This chain links TRBV4-3 with TRBJ2-7; D may be TRBD1 (6 bases). V lost 5 bases, J lost 0 bases, and 11 bases lay in between. This CDR3 comprises 14 residues. From germline, CDR1 is LGHNA and CDR2 YSLEER. CDR3 DNA sequence: TGCGCCAGCAGCGGACAGATAGACTCCTACGAGCAGTACTTC. Its translation is CASSGQIDSYEQYF.

The CDR3, as DNA: TGTGCCAGCAGCCCCCGAAGGACAGGTTTCTCCACCTTC. It translates to CASSPRRTGFSTF. The chain links TRBV7-2 to TRBJ1-2; TRBD1 aligns across 7 bases. V trimming: 5 bases; J trimming: 13 bases; junction bases outside the gene matches: 13. The CDR3 totals 13 residues. CDR1 and CDR2 from the germline V gene are SGHTA and FQGNSA. The complete variable domain, with remaining parts taken from reference TRBV7-2 and TRBJ1-2, reads GAGVSQSPSNKVTEKGKDVELRCDPISGHTALYWYRQSLGQGLEFLIYFQGNSAPDKSGLPSDRFSAERTGGSVSTLTIQRTQQEDSAVYLCASSPRRTGFSTFGSGTRLTVV.

V usage is TRBV11-2 and J usage is TRBJ2-3, with 13 bases aligning to TRBD2. CDR1 and CDR2 from the germline V gene are SGHAT and FQNNGV. This CDR3 is 19 amino acids long. Trimming at V came to 0 bases and at J to 7 bases, leaving 13 bases not matched to a gene. The CDR3 bases are TGTGCCAGCAGCTTAGATCAACTAGCGGGAGGGTATACGTTAAATACGCAGTATTTT. It yields the protein CASSLDQLAGGYTLNTQYF.

V gene TRBV14 combines with J gene TRBJ2-3; tentatively, D is TRBD2 (6 bases). The V and J ends lost 4 bases and 3 bases respectively, with 23 bases between them. In germline, CDR1 is SGHDN, CDR2 FVKESK. The CDR3 covers 18 residues. The CDR3 DNA follows: TGTGCCAGCAGCCCCGGGACTTCCCATCGGGCATGGACAGATACGCAGTATTTT. Translating gives CASSPGTSHRAWTDTQYF.

Details on this clone: This may arise from a read error, as a much more abundant clone is one base away. The chain carries TRBV9 and TRBJ2-5; D not resolved. CDR1 and CDR2 from the germline V gene are SGDLS and YYNGEE. V lost 0 bases and J lost 4, with 1 base in between. This CDR3 is 11 amino acids long. In nucleotides, the CDR3 is TGTGCCAGCAGCGTAGTAGAGACCCAGTACTTC. This sequence encodes CASSVVETQYF.

This clone was recorded once. The CDR3 coding sequence is TGTGCCTGGAGTGTCGGCGGGAGGGCGTACTTC. Translated: CAWSVGGRAYF. The chain uses TRBV30 and TRBJ2-7; 9 nucleotides match TRBD2. V lost 0 bases and J lost 12; bases outside the gene matches: 3. Germline assignment: CDR1 GTSNPN and CDR2 SVGIG (reference sequence). The CDR3 spans 11 residues.

This rearrangement joins TRBV5-1 to TRBJ2-1; D might be TRBD1 (5 bases). CDR3 size: 15 residues. CDR1 and CDR2 (germline): SGHRS, YFSETQ. V lost 0 bases, J lost 5 bases, and 12 bases lay in between. The CDR3 nucleotides read TGCGCCAGCAGCTTGGAACAGGTGGGCGACAATGAGCAGTTCTTC. This sequence encodes CASSLEQVGDNEQFF.

Remarks on this clone: The sample carries other DNA sequences with the same CDR3. This chain joins TRBV5-1 and TRBJ2-5; D gene unclear. The CDR3 is made up of 12 amino acids. Between the trimmed V and J ends, which lost 0 bases and 2 bases, there was a span of 2 bases. CDR1 and CDR2 (germline): SGHRS, YFSETQ. The CDR3, as DNA: TGCGCCAGCAGCTTGGGTCAAGAGACCCAGTACTTC. Its translation is CASSLGQETQYF.

The genes are TRBV9 and TRBJ2-1, with 7 bases that match TRBD1. In germline, CDR1 is SGDLS, CDR2 YYNGEE. This CDR3 region has 15 residues. Trimming cost V 3 bases and J 4 bases; bases outside gene matches: 7. CDR3 region: CASSAQGDLYNEQFF. CDR3 sequence (DNA): TGTGCCAGCAGCGCCCAGGGGGACCTATACAATGAGCAGTTCTTC.

The V call is TRBV28, the J call TRBJ1-3; D perhaps matches TRBD1 (5 bases). The CDR3 consists of 13 residues. CDR1 and CDR2 from the germline V gene are MDHEN and SYDVKM. Deletions cut 5 bases from V and 4 bases from J, with 9 bases between. The CDR3: CASSPRTGNTIYF. For the CDR3, the DNA is TGTGCCAGCAGTCCCCGGACAGGAAACACCATATATTTT. Complete variable domain (other parts from reference TRBV28 and TRBJ1-3): DVKVTQSSRYLVKRTGEKVFLECVQDMDHENMFWYRQDPGLGLRLIYFSYDVKMKEKGDIPEGYSVSREKKERFSLILESASTNQTSMYLCASSPRTGNTIYFGEGSWLTVV.

The CDR3: CASSRTRSASYNEQFF. CDR3 nucleotides: TGTGCCAGCAGCCGTACAAGGTCTGCGTCCTACAATGAGCAGTTCTTC. V is TRBV9 and J is TRBJ2-1; D gene unclear. This CDR3 contains 16 residues. In germline, CDR1 is SGDLS, CDR2 YYNGEE. With 4 bases removed from V and 1 base from J, the gap between germline ends came to 15 bases.

This clone was picked up a small number of times. The CDR3: CASSNRREQYF. The CDR3 region has the DNA TGCGCCAGCAGCAACCGTCGCGAGCAGTACTTC. This chain links TRBV5-1 with TRBJ2-7; D gene uncertain. The ends were cut back, 4 bases at V and 6 bases at J, with 8 bases in the middle. The CDR3 covers 11 residues. Germline V lookup: CDR1 SGHRS, CDR2 YFSETQ.

The chain recombines TRBV2 with TRBJ2-5, with D unclear. Germline V gene data show CDR1 as SNHLY and CDR2 as FYNNEI. The V end lost 6 bases, the J end lost 1 base, and 9 bases lay between the germline ends. The CDR3 spans 13 residues. The CDR3: CASSEDVQETQYF. The CDR3 DNA follows: TGTGCCAGCAGCGAGGACGTCCAAGAGACCCAGTACTTC.

The J gene is TRBJ2-3, the V gene TRBV7-9, with 10 nucleotides matching TRBD1. Trimming removed 6 bases from V and 2 bases from J; junction bases left unmatched: 11. Germline CDR1 and CDR2: SEHNR and FQNEAQ (reference sequence). The CDR3 is 17 residues long. CDR3 amino acids: CASRSLEGTGDTDTQYF. CDR3 in DNA: TGTGCCAGCAGGTCTTTGGAAGGGACAGGGGACACAGATACGCAGTATTTT.

The chain links TRBV19 to TRBJ2-7, with 7 bases fitting TRBD1. CDR1 is LNHDA and CDR2 is SQIVND in the germline V gene (reference sequence). The CDR3 has 15 residues. After removal of 0 bases from V and 6 bases from J, the junction contained 8 bases not matched to a gene. The CDR3 coding sequence is TGTGCCAGTAGTATAGAGCCGACAGGGCAGGGCGAGCAGTACTTC. Its translation: CASSIEPTGQGEQYF.

The chain has TRBV10-2 and TRBJ2-2; D is ambiguous. Germline V lookup: CDR1 WSHSY, CDR2 SAAADI. The CDR3 runs to 13 residues. The germline V and J ends were trimmed by 4 bases and 6 bases, with 9 bases remaining between them. CDR3 DNA sequence: TGCGCCAGCAGTGTTGAGACTTCCGGGGAGCTGTTTTTT. It translates to CASSVETSGELFF.

The V call is TRBV11-2, the J call TRBJ2-7, with TRBD1 identical over 10 bases. This CDR3 is built from 15 residues. V shed 5 bases, J shed 0 bases, and the junction held 4 bases outside the gene matches. Germline lookup yields CDR1 SGHAT and CDR2 FQNNGV. The CDR3 reads CASSAGTGVSYEQYF. CDR3 nucleotides: TGTGCCAGCAGCGCCGGGACAGGGGTCTCCTACGAGCAGTACTTC.

The count of this clone is one. J is TRBJ2-3 and V is TRBV6-1; 9 bases align to TRBD2. CDR1 and CDR2 from the germline V gene are MNHNS and SASEGT. Trimming took 8 bases from V and 5 from J; bases not matched to a gene: 5. The length of the CDR3 is 13 residues. The CDR3 nucleotides are TGTGCCAGCGGCAGCGGGAGGTTAGATACGCAGTATTTT. It encodes CASGSGRLDTQYF.

The rearrangement uses TRBV18 and TRBJ2-1; 8 bases are shared with TRBD2. Looked up from germline, CDR1 is KGHSH and CDR2 is LQKENI. CDR3 length equals 15 residues. J was trimmed by 5 bases and V by 2 bases; bases with no gene match: 5. CDR3 bases: TGTGCCAGCTCACCAGTTAGCGGGAATAACAATGAGCAGTTCTTC. Protein: CASSPVSGNNNEQFF.

The DNA for the CDR3 is TGTGCCATCAGTGTCGAGCGGGAGGGACTCGGGGAGCTGTTTTTT. Protein product: CAISVEREGLGELFF. This sequence joins TRBV10-3 and TRBJ2-2; 10 nucleotides agree with TRBD2. The germline V gene has CDR1 ENHRY and CDR2 SYGVKD. This CDR3 has 15 amino acids. Trimming at V came to 4 bases and at J to 7 bases, leaving 6 bases not matched to a gene.

This clone was detected only once. The J gene is TRBJ1-1, the V gene TRBV10-1; 7 positions match TRBD1. The CDR3 loop spans 14 amino acids. CDR1 is WNHNN and CDR2 is SYGVQD in the germline V gene (reference sequence). V was clipped by 2 bases and J by 0 bases; unmatched bases: 0. CDR3 protein: CASSEGTVNTEAFF. In DNA, the CDR3 is TGCGCCAGCAGTGAGGGGACAGTGAACACTGAAGCTTTCTTT.

The chain couples TRBV18 to TRBJ2-2; a possible D gene is TRBD1 (5 bases). Trimming stripped 2 bases from V and 4 bases from J, with 11 bases between. CDR3 size: 15 residues. Germline V CDR1 and CDR2: KGHSH, LQKENI. CDR3 protein: CASSPGAPGTGELFF. The CDR3 bases are TGTGCCAGCTCACCAGGGGCGCCTGGCACCGGGGAGCTGTTTTTT.

This sequence joins TRBV15 and TRBJ2-3; no clear D. V shed 1 base and J shed 8 bases, with 25 bases lying between them. There are 18 residues in the CDR3. Germline values: CDR1 LNHNV, CDR2 YYDKDF (reference sequence). CDR3 sequence: CATSRGVTWDASSGTQYF. Here the CDR3 DNA reads TGTGCCACCAGCAGAGGCGTCACTTGGGATGCCTCATCTGGTACGCAGTATTTT.

The chain combines TRBV2 with TRBJ2-1, with 9 bases fitting TRBD1. In germline, CDR1 is SNHLY, CDR2 FYNNEI. The length of the CDR3 is 15 residues. Germline trimming cut 4 bases from V and 10 bases from J; bases unmatched to any gene: 11. This CDR3 reads CASSAGQGGLAEQFF. The CDR3 DNA reads TGTGCCAGCAGTGCGGGACAGGGCGGACTGGCGGAGCAGTTCTTC.